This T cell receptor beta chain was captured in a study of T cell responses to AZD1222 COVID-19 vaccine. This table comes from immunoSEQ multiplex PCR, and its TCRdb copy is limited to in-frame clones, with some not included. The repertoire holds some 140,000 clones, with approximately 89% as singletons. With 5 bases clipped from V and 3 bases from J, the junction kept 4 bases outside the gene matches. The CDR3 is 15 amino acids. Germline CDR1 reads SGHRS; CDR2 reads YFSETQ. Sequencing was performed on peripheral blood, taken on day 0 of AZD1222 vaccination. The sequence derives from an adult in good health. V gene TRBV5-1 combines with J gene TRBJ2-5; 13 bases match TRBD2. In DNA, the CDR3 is TGCGCCAGCAGTTTTGGACTAGCGGGGGAAGAGACCCAGTACTTC. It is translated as CASSFGLAGEETQYF.